The T cell receptor (beta chain) under discussion was sequenced for a study of T-cell reconstitution after alpha-beta-depleted transplantation in children. Overall study findings and caveats: Most T-cell counts and diversity one year after the transplant came from T cells that were newly produced.

There are 15 residues in the CDR3. V lost 1 base to trimming and J lost 3 bases, with 11 bases between them. Remarks on this clonotype: The antigen is undetermined.

Unique molecular identifiers were incorporated into the prepared TCRbeta library. In TCRdb, the PCR reads were re-called with MiXCR into one record per CDR3 protein. The sample yields under 85,000 distinct CDR3 sequences, 15% to 20% seen once. This specimen was PBMCs, mostly from graft donor cells, taken 360 days after TCRalphabeta/CD19-depleted stem cell transplant. The gene calls are TRBV12-3 or TRBV12-4 and TRBJ2-3, with D unresolved. The origin of this receptor is a male patient between 2 and 10 years old who had a stem cell transplant for acute lymphoblastic leukemia, so the T cells may come from the graft donor. CDR3 nucleotide sequence: TGTGCCAGCAGTTTAGACCTCTCGAAGACAGATACGCAGTATTTT. Residues: CASSLDLSKTDTQYF.